These 21 T cell receptor beta chains came from one sample sequenced in a study of T-cell reconstitution after alpha-beta-depleted transplantation in children. Unique molecular identifiers were incorporated during preparation of the TCRbeta library. TCRdb fed the PCR reads into MiXCR, producing one record per CDR3 protein. The sample lists 530,000 or so distinct CDR3 sequences; roughly a quarter were seen once. The sequenced sample was PBMCs, obtained before TCRalphabeta/CD19-depleted stem cell transplant. These receptors came from a boy younger than two with Wiskott-Aldrich syndrome, due to receive a stem cell transplant.

Only a few counts were recorded for this clonotype. The chain couples TRBV24-1 to TRBJ2-7, with D tentatively TRBD1 or TRBD2 (5 bases each). Germline assignment: CDR1 KGHDR and CDR2 SFDVKD. The CDR3 runs to 14 residues. Trimming shortened V by 4 bases and J by 2 bases, and 11 bases separated the two germline ends. Here the CDR3 reads CATSESGRTYEQYF. For the CDR3, the DNA is TGTGCCACCAGTGAGTCGGGACGGACCTACGAGCAGTACTTC.

V usage is TRBV20-1 and J usage is TRBJ2-2; D might be TRBD1 (6 bases). Trimming took off 6 bases at V and 3 bases at J, with 14 bases between the two ends. Germline lookup yields CDR1 DFQATT and CDR2 SNEGSKA (reference sequence). The length of the CDR3 is 14 residues. The CDR3 coding sequence is TGCAGTGCCTGGCCCCACAGGGACACCGGGGAGCTGTTTTTT. It encodes CSAWPHRDTGELFF.

This chain uses TRBV20-1 with TRBJ2-3; no clear D. V lost 5 bases and J lost 1, with 10 bases in between. Per germline, CDR1 DFQATT and CDR2 SNEGSKA (reference sequence). This CDR3 has 13 amino acids. The CDR3 loop reads CSAGKTRTDTQYF. In nucleotides, the CDR3 is TGCAGTGCTGGAAAGACCCGCACAGATACGCAGTATTTT.

The chain uses TRBV20-1 and TRBJ1-2; no clear D gene. The CDR3 runs to 12 residues. Germline CDR1 and CDR2: DFQATT and SNEGSKA (reference sequence). V gave up 2 bases and J gave up 2 bases, with 6 bases separating them. Written as DNA, the CDR3 is TGCAGTGCTAGACGAGGGAACTATGGCTACACCTTC. The encoded protein is CSARRGNYGYTF.

The chain uses TRBV5-1 and TRBJ2-1; D is perhaps TRBD2 (6 bases). V was pared by 0 bases and J by 10 bases, with 17 bases between. CDR1 SGHRS and CDR2 YFSETQ come from the germline V gene. The CDR3 runs 15 residues. As DNA, the CDR3 is TGCGCCAGCAGCTTGGTTACACCTTGGGGGGACGAGCAGTTCTTC. This gives the protein CASSLVTPWGDEQFF.

The chain joins TRBV28 to TRBJ2-7; a weak D match, TRBD1 (5 bases). The CDR3 sequence is 13 residues long. The V gene's germline CDR1 is MDHEN and CDR2 SYDVKM. Between the trimmed V and J ends, which lost 6 bases and 2 bases, there was a span of 11 bases. The CDR3 protein is CASRDIDAYEQYF. The CDR3 coding sequence is TGTGCCAGCAGGGACATCGACGCCTACGAGCAGTACTTC.

This clonotype was recorded only once. V usage is TRBV20-1 and J usage is TRBJ2-7, with D perhaps TRBD1 (6 bases). There are 14 residues in the CDR3. Germline CDR1 is DFQATT and CDR2 is SNEGSKA (reference sequence). Trimming left V 5 bases short and J 1 base short, with 15 bases between. CDR3 DNA sequence: TGCAGTGCTCCCGGCAGGGGCGAATCCTACGAGCAGTACTTC. As protein: CSAPGRGESYEQYF.

This clonotype showed up just a few times. The chain links TRBV5-1 to TRBJ2-1; 8 bases align to TRBD2. The CDR3 has 15 residues. CDR1 and CDR2 from the germline V gene are SGHRS and YFSETQ. The V gene end was trimmed by 0 bases and the J gene end by 4 bases; junction bases not matched to a gene: 3. The CDR3 region is CASSLGSGVYNEQFF. In DNA, the CDR3 is TGCGCCAGCAGCTTGGGTAGCGGGGTGTACAATGAGCAGTTCTTC.

The chain couples TRBV7-6 to TRBJ2-2; D possibly uses TRBD1 or TRBD2 (5 bases each). V was clipped by 1 base and J by 0 bases, with 15 bases between them. Germline V lookup: CDR1 SGHVS, CDR2 FNYEAQ. CDR3 length equals 18 residues. The CDR3 nucleotides are TGTGCCAGCAGCTTAGGCCCTCCGGGACCAACGAACACCGGGGAGCTGTTTTTT. As protein: CASSLGPPGPTNTGELFF.

V and J are TRBV12-3 or TRBV12-4 and TRBJ2-7, with D possibly TRBD2 on 6 matching bases. Between the trimmed V and J ends, which lost 2 bases and 4 bases, there was a span of 21 bases. This CDR3 has 17 amino acids. In DNA, the CDR3 is TGTGCCAGCAGTTTAATTGGGGGGATGGGGCCGGGGTACGAGCAGTACTTC. Its translation is CASSLIGGMGPGYEQYF.

The V gene is TRBV20-1, the J gene TRBJ2-1, with D unclear. Germline CDR1 and CDR2: DFQATT and SNEGSKA (reference sequence). Trimming removed 3 bases at V and 2 bases at J, with 17 bases between. The CDR3 consists of 16 residues. CDR3 nucleotide sequence: TGCAGTGCTAGCACGACGGATAAAGGGACCTACAATGAGCAGTTCTTC. This codes for CSASTTDKGTYNEQFF.

This clonotype was seen more than once but under ten times. The V call is TRBV20-1, the J call TRBJ2-3, with 8 bases aligning to TRBD2. With V trimmed by 3 bases and J by 0 bases, 8 bases remained unmatched. Per germline, CDR1 DFQATT and CDR2 SNEGSKA (reference sequence). The CDR3 length is 16 residues. CDR3 in DNA: TGCAGTGCTAGTCGGGTCCCGGGGGGGAGCACAGATACGCAGTATTTT. Its protein is CSASRVPGGSTDTQYF.

The chain is built from TRBV2 and TRBJ2-7, with 8 bases matching TRBD1. The CDR3 extends over 13 amino acids. V shed 4 bases, J shed 6 bases, and the junction held 5 bases outside the gene matches. Germline V lookup: CDR1 SNHLY, CDR2 FYNNEI. CDR3 bases: TGTGCCAGCAGTGTTCAGGGGGCACGCGAGCAGTACTTC. This encodes CASSVQGAREQYF. Variable domain in full (rest from reference TRBV2 and TRBJ2-7): EPEVTQTPSHQVTQMGQEVILRCVPISNHLYFYWYRQILGQKVEFLVSFYNNEISEKSEIFDDQFSVERPDGSNFTLKIRSTKLEDSAMYFCASSVQGAREQYFGPGTRLTVT.

V gene TRBV5-1 combines with J gene TRBJ2-7; tentative D call: TRBD2 (6 bases). Trimming left V 1 base short and J 3 bases short, with 14 bases between. Germline loops: CDR1 SGHRS, CDR2 YFSETQ. The CDR3 totals 15 residues. The CDR3 sequence: CASSLRSGDYYEQYF. In DNA, the CDR3 is TGCGCCAGCAGCTTGCGTAGCGGAGATTACTACGAGCAGTACTTC.

The rearrangement uses TRBV3-1 and TRBJ1-2, with a tentative D call TRBD1 (5 bases). Per the germline V gene, CDR1 is LGHDT and CDR2 is YNNKEL (reference sequence). V lost 1 base and J lost 8, with 14 bases in between. The CDR3 runs 14 residues. CDR3 loop: CASSQGGAGRGYTF. The CDR3, as DNA: TGTGCCAGCAGCCAAGGCGGCGCAGGGCGCGGCTACACCTTC.

The chain carries TRBV6-1 and TRBJ1-1; the D gene is possibly TRBD1 (5 bases). The germline V gene has CDR1 MNHNS and CDR2 SASEGT. V was pared by 3 bases and J by 2 bases, with 7 bases between. This CDR3 contains 13 residues. Here the CDR3 DNA reads TGTGCCAGCAGTGATTGGGACAACACTGAAGCTTTCTTT. Its protein is CASSDWDNTEAFF.

J is TRBJ2-1 and V is TRBV23-1; D is perhaps TRBD2 (6 bases). TRBV23-1 is assigned to the ORF class and has an uncertain function. The V end lost 3 bases, the J end lost 16 bases, and 19 bases lay between the germline ends. CDR3 size: 13 residues. CDR3 in amino acids: CASSQPRGSPRFF. The CDR3 DNA follows: TGCGCCAGCAGTCAGCCGCGGGGCAGCCCGCGTTTCTTC.

The V and J genes are TRBV10-3 and TRBJ2-5; the D gene is possibly TRBD1 (5 bases). V lost 8 bases, J lost 2 bases, and 12 bases lay in between. The CDR3 consists of 13 residues. CDR1 ENHRY and CDR2 SYGVKD come from the germline V gene. The CDR3 here is CAISQGYQETQYF. The CDR3, as DNA: TGTGCCATCTCTCAGGGCTATCAAGAGACCCAGTACTTC.

The CDR3 protein is CSGLLLAPNEQFF. The DNA for the CDR3 is TGCAGTGGCCTACTGCTGGCCCCCAATGAGCAGTTCTTC. The gene calls are TRBV20-1 and TRBJ2-1, with unresolved D. Deletions cut 7 bases from V and 6 bases from J, with 16 bases between. Germline V lookup: CDR1 DFQATT, CDR2 SNEGSKA (reference sequence). The CDR3 consists of 13 residues.

Only a few counts were recorded for this clonotype. The rearrangement links TRBV5-1 to TRBJ2-3, with 7 bases matching TRBD1. Germline V gives CDR1 SGHRS, CDR2 YFSETQ. The V gene end was trimmed by 5 bases and the J gene end by 1 base; junction bases not matched to a gene: 4. The CDR3 totals 14 residues. The CDR3 reads CASRIGQGTDTQYF. CDR3 in DNA: TGCGCCAGCAGGATCGGACAGGGCACAGATACGCAGTATTTT.

The sample holds a few counts of this clonotype. The V call is TRBV2, the J call TRBJ2-1, with 7 bases identical to TRBD2. This CDR3 is built from 14 residues. The junction had 14 bases not matched to a gene; V was cut back by 7 bases and J by 11 bases. Germline CDR1 SNHLY, CDR2 FYNNEI. The DNA of the CDR3 is TGTGCCAGCATCCGGGAGGACCCACCTGGGAAGCAGTTCTTC. This gives the protein CASIREDPPGKQFF. Variable domain in full (rest from reference TRBV2 and TRBJ2-1): EPEVTQTPSHQVTQMGQEVILRCVPISNHLYFYWYRQILGQKVEFLVSFYNNEISEKSEIFDDQFSVERPDGSNFTLKIRSTKLEDSAMYFCASIREDPPGKQFFGPGTRLTVL.